A single sample is the source of the 26 T cell receptor beta chains below, sequenced in a study of cytomegalovirus exposure and HLA in healthy donors. Use of 60 Vbeta and 13 Jbeta primers characterized the PCR. Libraries were prepared by immunoSEQ multiplex PCR; TCRdb keeps only in-frame clonotypes and omits some of them. The repertoire includes approximately 100,000 clones, 60% to 70% of them detected once, and about 3.5% sits in the top ten. Sequencing was carried out using PBMCs. These receptors were collected from a woman aged 45-65 years in good health and CMV-seronegative.

A single count supports this clone. This chain links TRBV18 with TRBJ2-3, with a weak D call TRBD2 (6 bases). Trimming took off 3 bases at V and 4 bases at J, with 11 bases between the two ends. The CDR3 length is 14 residues. Germline V gene lookup returns CDR1 KGHSH and CDR2 LQKENI. In nucleotides, the CDR3 is TGTGCCAGCTCACCGCCTACTAGCCCAGATACGCAGTATTTT. Protein product: CASSPPTSPDTQYF.

This chain uses TRBV29-1 with TRBJ2-7, with D maybe TRBD2 (6 bases). Germline CDR1 SQVTM, CDR2 ANQGSEA. The V end was cut by 7 bases, the J end by 2 bases, with 15 bases between. CDR3 size: 13 residues. The CDR3 region has the DNA TGCAGCGCGGCGGGGCGGGATGCCTACGAGCAGTACTTC. Its translation: CSAAGRDAYEQYF.

The chain uses TRBV4-2 and TRBJ1-3; D is perhaps TRBD1 (6 bases). Trimming cost V 0 bases and J 0 bases, with 9 bases left between them. The CDR3 has 16 residues. Looked up from germline, CDR1 is LGHNA and CDR2 is YNFKEQ. This CDR3 is CASSQDLRGSGNTIYF. CDR3 coding DNA: TGTGCCAGCAGCCAAGATCTCAGGGGCTCTGGAAACACCATATATTTT.

The V gene is TRBV28, the J gene TRBJ1-1; unclear D gene. Germline CDR1 is MDHEN and CDR2 is SYDVKM. CDR3 length equals 13 residues. The V gene lost 5 bases and the J gene lost 0 bases, with 7 bases spanning the gap. Here the CDR3 DNA reads TGTGCCAGCAGTAAAGCTATGAACACTGAAGCTTTCTTT. Translating gives CASSKAMNTEAFF.

This clone was recorded a few times. V usage is TRBV18 and J usage is TRBJ2-7; D may be TRBD1 (5 bases). Trimming took off 3 bases at V and 6 bases at J, with 15 bases between the two ends. The germline V gene encodes CDR1 KGHSH and CDR2 LQKENI. The CDR3 runs 14 residues. The CDR3: CASSPDSLQVEQYF. DNA for the CDR3: TGTGCCAGCTCACCCGACTCTTTACAGGTCGAGCAGTACTTC.

The CDR3 DNA reads TGTGCCAGCAGCTTTTTTGGCCAGGTCTACGAGCAGTACTTC. Its translation is CASSFFGQVYEQYF. The V call is TRBV7-8, the J call TRBJ2-7; D not certain. The germline V gene has CDR1 SGHVS and CDR2 FQNEAQ. The CDR3 runs to 14 residues. Trimming pared 3 bases from V and 3 bases from J, leaving 12 bases between.

V gene TRBV5-1 combines with J gene TRBJ1-1; D may be TRBD1 (5 bases). Trimming stripped 0 bases from V and 4 bases from J, with 10 bases between. The CDR3 has 14 amino acids. Looked up from germline, CDR1 is SGHRS and CDR2 is YFSETQ. The CDR3: CASSLVGPPTEAFF. The CDR3 nucleotides are TGCGCCAGCAGCTTGGTGGGGCCCCCCACTGAAGCTTTCTTT.

The V gene is TRBV7-3, the J gene TRBJ2-1; 11 nucleotides align to TRBD2. The CDR3 contains 14 residues. CDR1 is SGHTA and CDR2 is FQGTGA in the germline V gene. Trimming took 5 bases from V and 8 from J; bases not matched to a gene: 5. The CDR3 DNA is TGTGCCAGCAGCCCCTTAGCGGGAGGGCATGAGCAGTTCTTC. This encodes CASSPLAGGHEQFF.

CDR3 coding DNA: TGTGCCAGCAGTGAAGCGCTTGGGGGGTCCGAGCAGTACTTC. Amino acid sequence: CASSEALGGSEQYF. The genes are TRBV2 and TRBJ2-7, with D possibly TRBD2 on 6 matching bases. Germline CDR1 is SNHLY and CDR2 is FYNNEI. The CDR3 sequence is 14 residues long. V shed 0 bases and J shed 6 bases, with 12 bases lying between them.

This clone turned up a few times. The chain uses TRBV10-3 and TRBJ2-7; TRBD1 is a possible D gene (5 bases). Germline V CDR1 and CDR2: ENHRY, SYGVKD. The CDR3 is made up of 13 amino acids. Trimming shortened V by 6 bases and J by 2 bases, and 11 bases separated the two germline ends. CDR3 region: CAIRGAATYEQYF. As DNA, the CDR3 is TGTGCCATCAGAGGGGCTGCTACCTACGAGCAGTACTTC.

The rearrangement links TRBV5-8 to TRBJ2-5; D is undetermined. Germline V gene sequence: CDR1 SGHTS, CDR2 YDEGEE. Trimming removed 4 bases at V and 0 bases at J, with 10 bases between. The CDR3 extends over 14 amino acids. Here the CDR3 reads CASSRGVHQETQYF. Here the CDR3 DNA reads TGTGCCAGCAGCCGCGGAGTACACCAAGAGACCCAGTACTTC.

This clone was recorded a few times. The chain joins TRBV5-1 to TRBJ2-1; D gene uncertain. CDR3 size: 14 residues. V dropped 1 base and J dropped 8 bases, with 13 bases sitting between them. Germline CDR1 SGHRS, CDR2 YFSETQ. The CDR3 is CASSLRGLLDEQFF. In DNA, the CDR3 is TGCGCCAGCAGCTTGAGAGGTTTATTGGATGAGCAGTTCTTC.

The rearrangement links TRBV4-2 to TRBJ2-6, with 8 nucleotides matching TRBD1. The CDR3 spans 18 residues. In germline, CDR1 is LGHNA, CDR2 YNFKEQ. V lost 0 bases and J lost 3; bases outside the gene matches: 7. The CDR3, as DNA: TGTGCCAGCAGCCAAGACAATCAGGGGGCGTATGGGGCCAACGTCCTGACTTTC. This translates into CASSQDNQGAYGANVLTF.

This CDR3 reads CASSRDRAYEQYF. The DNA for the CDR3 is TGTGCCAGCAGCCGGGACAGGGCCTACGAGCAGTACTTC. This chain connects TRBV13 to TRBJ2-7; 9 bases line up with TRBD1. V shed 5 bases and J 2 bases; nucleotides not matched to a gene: 1. Germline CDR1 is PRHDT and CDR2 is FYEKMQ (reference sequence). The CDR3 has 13 residues.

This rearrangement joins TRBV7-2 to TRBJ2-7; 9 bases line up with TRBD2. The CDR3 covers 15 residues. Per the germline V gene, CDR1 is SGHTA and CDR2 is FQGNSA. The ends lost 4 bases at V and 6 bases at J; junction bases unmatched: 10. For the CDR3, the DNA is TGTGCCAGCAGCTACCTAGCGGGGACCCTTCGCGAGCAGTACTTC. This sequence encodes CASSYLAGTLREQYF.

V gene TRBV14 combines with J gene TRBJ1-1; a possible D gene is TRBD1 (6 bases). CDR1 is SGHDN and CDR2 is FVKESK in the germline V gene. There are 15 residues in the CDR3. Trimming stripped 3 bases from V and 1 base from J, with 12 bases between. CDR3: CASSQWGLSNTEAFF. The CDR3 DNA sequence: TGTGCCAGCAGCCAGTGGGGGCTATCGAACACTGAAGCTTTCTTT.

This rearrangement joins TRBV11-2 to TRBJ2-3, with 8 bases matching TRBD1. After removal of 4 bases from V and 4 bases from J, the junction contained 4 bases not matched to a gene. Germline lookup yields CDR1 SGHAT and CDR2 FQNNGV. The CDR3 runs 14 residues. Here the CDR3 DNA reads TGTGCCAGCAGCTCGACAGGGGTCGCAGATACGCAGTATTTT. It translates to CASSSTGVADTQYF. Using reference TRBV11-2 and TRBJ2-3 for the parts outside the CDR3, the full variable domain is EAGVAQSPRYKIIEKRQSVAFWCNPISGHATLYWYQQILGQGPKLLIQFQNNGVVDDSQLPKDRFSAERLKGVDSTLKIQPAKLEDSAVYLCASSSTGVADTQYFGPGTRLTVL.

CDR3 amino acids: CASSLRDSAHQPQHF. In DNA, the CDR3 is TGTGCCAGCAGCTTACGGGACAGTGCACATCAGCCCCAGCATTTT. The chain is built from TRBV7-8 and TRBJ1-5, with 7 bases that match TRBD1. Germline lookup yields CDR1 SGHVS and CDR2 FQNEAQ. V dropped 2 bases and J dropped 5; count of bases not matched to a gene: 6. The CDR3 contains 15 residues.

This chain uses TRBV28 with TRBJ2-2; 8 bases fit TRBD1. The V and J ends lost 3 bases and 4 bases, in that order; junction bases with no gene match: 16. The CDR3 is 19 residues long. Germline CDR1 reads MDHEN; CDR2 reads SYDVKM. The CDR3 nucleotides are TGTGCCAGCAGTTTCCCTGATCCCAGGGGGCTAGTCGTCACCGGGGAGCTGTTTTTT. Protein sequence: CASSFPDPRGLVVTGELFF.

Only one count was recorded for this clone. The V call is TRBV28, the J call TRBJ2-5; D is unclear. The CDR3 sequence is 14 residues long. Trimming removed 6 bases from V and 0 bases from J, with 11 bases in between. Germline V lookup: CDR1 MDHEN, CDR2 SYDVKM. In nucleotides, the CDR3 is TGTGCCAGCAGGCCCTTAGCAAACCAAGAGACCCAGTACTTC. Its translation: CASRPLANQETQYF.

This clone was picked up one time. This chain uses TRBV6-1 with TRBJ2-7; the match to TRBD1 covers 7 bases. Unmatched junction bases numbered 7, after V lost 8 bases and J lost 0 bases. Germline V CDR1 and CDR2: MNHNS, SASEGT. This CDR3 region has 14 residues. The CDR3 loop reads CASVPGTVSYEQYF. Written as DNA, the CDR3 is TGTGCCAGCGTACCCGGGACAGTCTCCTACGAGCAGTACTTC.

There are a few counts of this clone. It is likely a read error: a sequence one base away is far more abundant. V and J are TRBV6-4 and TRBJ2-3; TRBD2 matches at 10 bases. Germline V gene sequence: CDR1 MRHNA, CDR2 SNTAGT. The CDR3 spans 17 residues. With V trimmed by 0 bases and J by 7 bases, 10 bases remained unmatched. The CDR3 protein is CASSDSPSAGGRYTQYF. The CDR3 nucleotides read TGTGCCAGCAGTGACTCCCCGTCAGCGGGGGGGAGATATACGCAGTATTTT.

This chain links TRBV30 with TRBJ2-7; the match to TRBD2 covers 14 bases. The V gene's germline CDR1 is GTSNPN and CDR2 SVGIG (reference sequence). This CDR3 is built from 15 residues. V trimming: 6 bases; J trimming: 2 bases; junction bases outside the gene matches: 6. The CDR3 DNA reads TGTGCCTGCGCGACTAGCGGGGGGGCTCCCTACGAGCAGTACTTC. As protein: CACATSGGAPYEQYF.

This sequence joins TRBV11-3 and TRBJ2-7; a weak D match, TRBD2 (6 bases). V was pared by 5 bases and J by 3 bases, with 11 bases between. This CDR3 is built from 13 residues. Looked up from germline, CDR1 is SGHNT and CDR2 is YENEEA. In DNA, the CDR3 is TGTGCCAGCAGCCTACCGACTAGCTACGAGCAGTACTTC. Encoded protein: CASSLPTSYEQYF.

In this sample, this clone turned up a few times. The rearrangement uses TRBV2 and TRBJ2-1; 8 positions match TRBD2. This CDR3 comprises 13 residues. V dropped 11 bases and J dropped 1; count of bases not matched to a gene: 4. The germline V gene has CDR1 SNHLY and CDR2 FYNNEI. The CDR3 bases are TGTGCCCGCGGGGGGACTTCCTACAATGAGCAGTTCTTC. This gives the protein CARGGTSYNEQFF.

This clone has more than one count but fewer than ten. V usage is TRBV6-6 and J usage is TRBJ2-7; TRBD2 aligns across 12 bases. Germline V CDR1 and CDR2: MNHNY, SVGAGI (reference sequence). V lost 8 bases, J lost 4 bases, and 6 bases stayed unmatched. The CDR3 length is 14 residues. The chain's CDR3 is CASSRTSGVYEQYF. Written as DNA, the CDR3 is TGTGCCAGCTCCCGGACTAGCGGGGTTTACGAGCAGTACTTC.